The 6 T cell receptor beta chains below were found in one sample sequenced in a study of blood T cell repertoires in COVID-19. Profiled with immunoSEQ multiplex PCR; TCRdb holds only in-frame clones, not every one. The table has 350,000 or so clones, 87% seen once. The sequencing sample was made of peripheral blood. These receptor sequences come from a woman between 25 and 40 years old with COVID-19, enrolled during active disease.

The V and J genes are TRBV11-1 and TRBJ1-4; D gene unclear. Trimming took off 1 base at V and 8 bases at J, with 14 bases between the two ends. This CDR3 contains 15 residues. The germline gives CDR1 SGHAT, CDR2 FQDESV (reference sequence). Here the CDR3 DNA reads TGTGCCAGCAGCTTAGGTTGGAGGGTCGGCGAAAAACTGTTTTTT. This encodes CASSLGWRVGEKLFF.

This rearrangement joins TRBV20-1 to TRBJ1-2; the match to TRBD1 covers 8 bases. The CDR3 loop spans 16 amino acids. After removal of 3 bases from V and 8 bases from J, the junction contained 17 bases not matched to a gene. CDR1 DFQATT and CDR2 SNEGSKA come from the germline V gene (reference sequence). The CDR3: CSASLPGQGTFVGYTF. The CDR3 DNA reads TGCAGTGCTAGTCTCCCCGGACAGGGCACTTTTGTCGGCTACACCTTC.

The chain recombines TRBV6-5 with TRBJ1-1; 9 bases map to TRBD1. Trimming at V came to 5 bases and at J to 7 bases, leaving 11 bases not matched to a gene. The germline CDR1 and CDR2 sequences are MNHEY and SVGAGI. The CDR3 sequence is 15 residues long. Here the CDR3 reads CASSRDRAAGNEAFF. The CDR3 coding sequence is TGTGCCAGCAGTCGGGACAGGGCCGCCGGTAATGAAGCTTTCTTT.

V and J are TRBV27 and TRBJ2-1; TRBD2 aligns across 9 bases. From germline, CDR1 is MNHEY and CDR2 SMNVEV (reference sequence). This CDR3 is built from 15 residues. V was pared by 6 bases and J by 6 bases, with 9 bases of the junction left unmatched. The chain's CDR3 is CASRTGGRALNEQFF. Here the CDR3 DNA reads TGTGCCAGCAGAACTGGCGGGAGGGCCCTCAATGAGCAGTTCTTC.

The V call is TRBV5-1, the J call TRBJ2-7, with 10 bases identical to TRBD2. This CDR3 has 16 residues. In germline, CDR1 is SGHRS, CDR2 YFSETQ. The V and J ends lost 4 bases and 5 bases, in that order; junction bases with no gene match: 12. In DNA form, the CDR3 reads TGCGCCAGCAGCAACGGGGGCGGGGGACTAGCGAACGAGCAGTACTTC. Translated, it gives CASSNGGGGLANEQYF.

This clone was counted only a few times. The chain joins TRBV30 to TRBJ1-1; weak D call: TRBD1 (5 bases). Germline lookup yields CDR1 GTSNPN and CDR2 SVGIG (reference sequence). The V end was cut by 5 bases, the J end by 0 bases, with 10 bases between. This CDR3 is 13 amino acids long. Written as DNA, the CDR3 is TGTGCCTGGGGCCTGACAGTGAACACTGAAGCTTTCTTT. It specifies CAWGLTVNTEAFF.